The next 26 T cell receptor beta chains were all read from a single sample in a study of cytomegalovirus exposure and HLA in healthy donors. PCR involved 60 Vbeta and 13 Jbeta primers. The data were produced by immunoSEQ multiplex PCR, yet TCRdb's version contains in-frame clones alone and is incomplete. The sample records about 190,000 clones, almost 85% being singletons. Material for sequencing was PBMCs. The receptors were sampled from a boy aged 5-17 years in good health and CMV-seronegative.

A word on this clone: A read error may account for a junction end that differs from germline. J is TRBJ1-1 and V is TRBV5-6; no reliable D call. Germline V gene data show CDR1 as SGHDT and CDR2 as YYEEEE. This CDR3 spans 12 amino acids. CDR3 amino acids: CASSLLNTKAFF. The CDR3 nucleotides read TGTGCCAGCAGCTTGCTGAACACTAAAGCTTTCTTT.

This chain connects TRBV9 to TRBJ2-5, with 14 bases that match TRBD2. The V gene's germline CDR1 is SGDLS and CDR2 YYNGEE. The CDR3 totals 15 residues. With 4 bases clipped from V and 5 bases from J, the junction kept 4 bases outside the gene matches. In DNA form, the CDR3 reads TGTGCCAGCAGCTCGGGACTAGCGGGAGACGAGACCCAGTACTTC. This sequence encodes CASSSGLAGDETQYF.

This clone was counted a few times. The CDR3 nucleotides read TGTGCCAGCAGCTTAGTCGGGACTCCGAACACCGGGGAGCTGTTTTTT. It codes for CASSLVGTPNTGELFF. The chain is built from TRBV7-6 and TRBJ2-2; D is possibly TRBD2 (6 bases). The germline gives CDR1 SGHVS, CDR2 FNYEAQ. V was cut by 1 base and J by 0 bases, with 9 bases left in between. This CDR3 comprises 16 residues. Drawing the rest from reference TRBV7-6 and TRBJ2-2, the complete variable domain is GAGVSQSPRYKVTKRGQDVALRCDPISGHVSLYWYRQALGQGPEFLTYFNYEAQQDKSGLPNDRFSAERPEGSISTLTIQRTEQRDSAMYRCASSLVGTPNTGELFFGEGSRLTVL.

This chain uses TRBV27 with TRBJ1-1, with D possibly being TRBD1 (6 bases). This CDR3 comprises 14 residues. Trimming shortened V by 6 bases and J by 1 base, and 12 bases separated the two germline ends. CDR1 and CDR2 from the germline V gene are MNHEY and SMNVEV (reference sequence). DNA for the CDR3: TGTGCCAGCAGGCAACAGGGACGGAACACTGAAGCTTTCTTT. Protein sequence: CASRQQGRNTEAFF.

The gene calls are TRBV6-1 and TRBJ2-3, with D perhaps matching TRBD1 (5 bases). Germline CDR1 reads MNHNS; CDR2 reads SASEGT. The CDR3 is 16 residues long. Trimming took 2 bases from V and 0 from J, leaving 12 bases between them. The CDR3 here is CASSERGRSSTDTQYF. The CDR3 DNA sequence: TGTGCCAGCAGTGAAAGGGGAAGGTCTAGCACAGATACGCAGTATTTT.

The rearrangement uses TRBV15 and TRBJ2-7, with D perhaps matching TRBD2 (6 bases). V was pared by 0 bases and J by 0 bases, with 9 bases between. This CDR3 is 15 amino acids long. The germline V gene has CDR1 LNHNV and CDR2 YYDKDF (reference sequence). The CDR3 DNA reads as TGTGCCACCAGCAGAGATCGGGGGAGCTCCTACGAGCAGTACTTC. Translation: CATSRDRGSSYEQYF.

The chain links TRBV11-1 to TRBJ1-1; tentatively, D is TRBD1 (5 bases). CDR1 is SGHAT and CDR2 is FQDESV in the germline V gene (reference sequence). This CDR3 region has 14 residues. V lost 6 bases, J lost 5 bases, and 16 bases lay in between. CDR3 nucleotide sequence: TGTGCCAGCAGTTCTACTCAGGGCCCTACTGAAGCTTTCTTT. Protein sequence: CASSSTQGPTEAFF.

The chain couples TRBV15 to TRBJ1-2; D possibly corresponds to TRBD1 (5 bases). This CDR3 contains 14 residues. Germline CDR1 and CDR2: LNHNV and YYDKDF (reference sequence). V was trimmed by 4 bases and J by 0 bases, leaving 9 bases between them. The CDR3 DNA reads as TGTGCCACCAGCACCGACAGAGCTAACTATGGCTACACCTTC. Residues: CATSTDRANYGYTF.

The chain has TRBV6-6 and TRBJ1-1; the D is unclear. This CDR3 comprises 15 residues. The V gene lost 2 bases and the J gene lost 5 bases, with 15 bases spanning the gap. In germline, CDR1 is MNHNY, CDR2 SVGAGI (reference sequence). The CDR3 DNA reads TGTGCCAGCAGTTACCCGGGAGTTTCGGGGACTGAAGCTTTCTTT. It codes for CASSYPGVSGTEAFF.

V is TRBV5-4 and J is TRBJ2-5, with 13 bases aligning to TRBD2. The V gene's germline CDR1 is SGHNT and CDR2 YYREEE (reference sequence). The junction had 3 bases not matched to a gene; V was cut back by 4 bases and J by 3 bases. The CDR3 totals 15 residues. The CDR3 spells CASSIGLAGEETQYF. The DNA for the CDR3 is TGTGCCAGCAGCATAGGACTAGCGGGGGAAGAGACCCAGTACTTC.

The J gene is TRBJ2-2, the V gene TRBV15, with 10 bases aligning to TRBD1. The CDR3 has 17 amino acids. Germline lookup yields CDR1 LNHNV and CDR2 YYDKDF (reference sequence). V gave up 3 bases and J gave up 7 bases; unmatched junction bases: 11. CDR3 bases: TGTGCCACCAGCAGGGACCGGGACAGGGGCGCAGGCGGGGAGCTGTTTTTT. Its translation is CATSRDRDRGAGGELFF.

This chain links TRBV4-1 with TRBJ1-3, with 7 bases matching TRBD1. Germline V gene sequence: CDR1 MGHRA, CDR2 YSYEKL. This CDR3 is built from 15 residues. V lost 2 bases, J lost 4 bases, and 5 bases stayed unmatched. The CDR3 reads CASSQLPGQGNTIYF. CDR3 nucleotide sequence: TGCGCCAGCAGCCAACTACCGGGACAGGGAAACACCATATATTTT.

This sequence joins TRBV5-1 and TRBJ2-3; TRBD2 matches at 12 bases. The V gene end was trimmed by 4 bases and the J gene end by 6 bases; junction bases not matched to a gene: 6. The CDR3 consists of 15 residues. CDR1 and CDR2 (germline): SGHRS, YFSETQ. CDR3 in amino acids: CASSPLAGGADTQYF. CDR3 DNA: TGCGCCAGCAGCCCTCTAGCGGGGGGGGCCGATACGCAGTATTTT.

This chain links TRBV7-6 with TRBJ1-2, with D perhaps matching TRBD1 (5 bases). The CDR3 is 16 residues long. The germline V gene has CDR1 SGHVS and CDR2 FNYEAQ. Trimming stripped 0 bases from V and 5 bases from J, with 16 bases between. The CDR3 loop is CASSLAGAPPPYGYTF. CDR3 DNA: TGTGCCAGCAGCTTAGCAGGGGCCCCCCCTCCATATGGCTACACCTTC.

The chain combines TRBV13 with TRBJ2-7; 12 bases map to TRBD1. The CDR3 has 16 residues. J was trimmed by 5 bases and V by 3 bases; bases with no gene match: 8. Germline CDR1 PRHDT, CDR2 FYEKMQ (reference sequence). CDR3 region: CASSFLRDRGHDEQYF. CDR3 DNA: TGTGCCAGCAGCTTTCTCCGGGACAGGGGGCACGACGAGCAGTACTTC.

This chain links TRBV5-4 with TRBJ1-2; TRBD1 is a possible D gene (5 bases). Trimming took 4 bases from V and 2 from J, leaving 9 bases between them. The CDR3 covers 13 residues. CDR1 and CDR2 (germline): SGHNT, YYREEE (reference sequence). This chain's CDR3 is CASSNDSNYGYTF. CDR3 sequence (DNA): TGTGCCAGCAGCAACGACAGCAACTATGGCTACACCTTC.

This clone was detected only once. The chain couples TRBV7-9 to TRBJ2-1, with 13 nucleotides matching TRBD2. V was pared by 8 bases and J by 3 bases, with 4 bases of the junction left unmatched. The length of the CDR3 is 15 residues. Germline CDR1 and CDR2: SEHNR and FQNEAQ (reference sequence). CDR3 sequence: CASGGTSGIYNEQFF. The CDR3 DNA is TGTGCCAGCGGGGGGACTAGCGGGATCTACAATGAGCAGTTCTTC.

This clone was observed once. This rearrangement joins TRBV30 to TRBJ1-5; the D gene is possibly TRBD1 (5 bases). The CDR3 length is 14 residues. CDR1 is GTSNPN, CDR2 SVGIG, per germline (reference sequence). The V end lost 4 bases, the J end lost 1 base, and 11 bases lay between the germline ends. The CDR3 DNA reads as TGTGCCTGGACCCAGGCAGGGAGCAATCAGCCCCAGCATTTT. Protein: CAWTQAGSNQPQHF.

This clone is a singleton in its sample. The chain has TRBV19 and TRBJ1-1; D may be TRBD1 (5 bases). V was trimmed by 4 bases and J by 3 bases, leaving 15 bases between them. This CDR3 contains 15 residues. Germline V gene sequence: CDR1 LNHDA, CDR2 SQIVND (reference sequence). The CDR3 protein is CASSRGWGEDTEAFF. Written as DNA, the CDR3 is TGTGCCAGTAGTAGGGGTTGGGGCGAGGACACTGAAGCTTTCTTT.

On this clone itself: This is likely a read error, given that the CDR3 carries no conserved phenylalanine or tryptophan at its end. Because the CDR3's place on the DNA is in doubt, the DNA is left out and the CDR3 is given as listed by TCRdb. The chain's CDR3 is CASRGQGNSCGPD. The chain recombines TRBV28 with TRBJ2-7; the tabulated D call, TRBD1, remains unverified against the DNA. Germline values: CDR1 MDHEN, CDR2 SYDVKM. The CDR3 is 13 amino acids long, termini counted.

The chain has TRBV29-1 and TRBJ2-7; 8 bases match TRBD2. J gave up 6 bases and V 1 base, and 14 bases lay outside the gene matches. CDR1 and CDR2 from the germline V gene are SQVTM and ANQGSEA. The length of the CDR3 is 16 residues. The CDR3 DNA is TGCAGCGTTGAAGGGTTCCCAGCGGGAGCTCATGGCGAGCAGTACTTC. It translates to CSVEGFPAGAHGEQYF.

The rearrangement joins TRBV30 to TRBJ1-2; D is possibly TRBD1 (6 bases). The CDR3 extends over 15 amino acids. Deletions cut 3 bases from V and 0 bases from J, with 14 bases between. In germline, CDR1 is GTSNPN, CDR2 SVGIG (reference sequence). The CDR3 DNA reads as TGTGCCTGGAGAAGGGGGAGGGGAACTAACTATGGCTACACCTTC. Translating it yields CAWRRGRGTNYGYTF.

The V and J genes are TRBV10-3 and TRBJ2-7, with 12 bases that match TRBD2. Germline trimming cut 10 bases from V and 3 bases from J; bases unmatched to any gene: 4. Germline V CDR1 and CDR2: ENHRY, SYGVKD. This CDR3 comprises 13 residues. CDR3 nucleotides: TGTGCCACCGGACTAGCGGGGATCTACGAGCAGTACTTC. Protein: CATGLAGIYEQYF.

For this clone: Germline and junction disagree at one end, which may indicate a read error. This chain connects TRBV7-9 to TRBJ1-5, with a possible D match to TRBD1 (5 bases). The germline V gene has CDR1 SEHNR and CDR2 FQNEAQ (reference sequence). CDR3 size: 14 residues. This chain's CDR3 is CSSSSIQDNQPQHF. The CDR3 DNA is TGTTCCAGCAGCTCAATACAGGATAATCAGCCCCAGCATTTT.

The gene calls are TRBV9 and TRBJ2-5; D not resolved. Per germline, CDR1 SGDLS and CDR2 YYNGEE. Trimming stripped 0 bases from V and 5 bases from J, with 11 bases between. The CDR3 is 14 amino acids. The CDR3 loop is CASSVGIQSETQYF. The CDR3, as DNA: TGTGCCAGCAGCGTAGGAATCCAGTCGGAGACCCAGTACTTC.

The chain uses TRBV9 and TRBJ2-2, with 8 bases identical to TRBD2. Germline V gene lookup returns CDR1 SGDLS and CDR2 YYNGEE. CDR3 length: 16 residues. The junction had 7 bases not matched to a gene; V was cut back by 0 bases and J by 6 bases. This CDR3 is CASSVGTSGRAGELFF. The CDR3 DNA reads as TGTGCCAGCAGCGTAGGTACTAGCGGTAGGGCCGGGGAGCTGTTTTTT.